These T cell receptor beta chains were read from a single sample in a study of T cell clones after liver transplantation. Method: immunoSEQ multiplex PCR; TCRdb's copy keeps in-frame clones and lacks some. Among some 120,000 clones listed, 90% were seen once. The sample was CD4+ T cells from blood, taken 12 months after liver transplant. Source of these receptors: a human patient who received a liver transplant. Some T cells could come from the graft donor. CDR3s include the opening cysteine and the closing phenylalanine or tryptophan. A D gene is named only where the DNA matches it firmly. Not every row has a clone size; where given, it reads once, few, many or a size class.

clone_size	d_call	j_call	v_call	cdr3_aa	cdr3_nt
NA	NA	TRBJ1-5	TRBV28	CASSPEGYSNQPQHF	TGTGCCAGCAGTCCGGAAGGCTATAGCAATCAGCCCCAGCATTTT
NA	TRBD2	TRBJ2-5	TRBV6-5	CASSPGRKYQETQYF	TGTGCCAGCAGCCCCGGGAGGAAGTACCAAGAGACCCAGTACTTC
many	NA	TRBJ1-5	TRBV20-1	CSARDTLAQHF	TGCAGTGCTAGAGATACGTTGGCCCAGCATTTT
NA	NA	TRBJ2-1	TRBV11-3	CASSFGPRNEQFF	TGTGCCAGCAGCTTCGGCCCCCGCAATGAGCAGTTCTTC
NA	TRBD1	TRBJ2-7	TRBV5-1	CASSREGAREQYF	TGCGCCAGCAGCAGAGAGGGGGCGCGGGAGCAGTACTTC
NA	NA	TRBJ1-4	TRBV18	CASSPTQSLHSPEKLFF	TGTGCCAGCTCACCAACGCAGTCACTCCACTCTCCCGAAAAACTGTTTTTT
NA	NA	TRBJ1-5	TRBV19	CASSWSLLYSNQPQHF	TGTGCCAGTAGTTGGTCGCTTCTATATAGCAATCAGCCCCAGCATTTT
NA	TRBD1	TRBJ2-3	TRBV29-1	CSGGTGFGTDTQYF	TGCAGCGGGGGGACAGGGTTCGGCACAGATACGCAGTATTTT
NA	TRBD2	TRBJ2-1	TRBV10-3	CAISEVGGSGNEQFF	TGTGCCATCAGTGAAGTCGGGGGGTCGGGCAATGAGCAGTTCTTC
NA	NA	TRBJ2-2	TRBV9	CASSTTGVSTGELFF	TGTGCCAGCAGCACAACAGGCGTTTCAACCGGGGAGCTGTTTTTT
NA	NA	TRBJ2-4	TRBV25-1	CASSEYRVGAKNIQYF	TGTGCCAGCAGTGAATACAGGGTGGGGGCCAAAAACATTCAGTACTTC
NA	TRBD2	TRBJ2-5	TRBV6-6	CASSYSPGGPETQYF	TGTGCCAGCAGTTACTCGCCGGGAGGGCCGGAGACCCAGTACTTC
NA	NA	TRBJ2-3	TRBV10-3	CAVGESPDTQYF	TGTGCCGTGGGGGAAAGTCCAGATACGCAGTATTTT
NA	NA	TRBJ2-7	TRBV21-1	CASSKSWSSVKGYEQYF	TGTGCCAGCAGCAAAAGCTGGTCTAGCGTAAAGGGCTACGAGCAGTACTTC
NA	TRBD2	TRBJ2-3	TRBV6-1	CAGSGLAGSTDTQYF	TGTGCCGGCAGTGGACTAGCGGGGAGCACAGATACGCAGTATTTT
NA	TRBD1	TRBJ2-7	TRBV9	CASSATGGNYEQYF	TGTGCCAGCAGCGCCACAGGGGGAAACTACGAGCAGTACTTC
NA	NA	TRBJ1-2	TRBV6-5	CASSYEGRYGYTF	TGTGCCAGCAGTTACGAGGGGAGGTATGGCTACACCTTC
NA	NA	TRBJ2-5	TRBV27	CATEDTSGGETQYF	TGTGCCACCGAGGACACATCAGGCGGGGAGACCCAGTACTTC
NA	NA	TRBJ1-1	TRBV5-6	CASSQDPGAIEAFF	TGTGCCAGCAGCCAGGATCCGGGGGCGATTGAAGCTTTCTTT
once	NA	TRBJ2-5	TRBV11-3	CASSLLRGAQETQYF	TGTGCCAGCAGCCTACTTCGGGGGGCCCAAGAGACCCAGTACTTC
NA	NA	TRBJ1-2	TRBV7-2	CASSLVGRNGYTF	TGTGCCAGCAGCTTAGTAGGCAGAAATGGCTACACCTTC
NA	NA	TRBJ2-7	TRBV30	CAWRPRRAFTYEQYF	TGTGCCTGGAGACCCCGCCGGGCCTTCACCTACGAGCAGTACTTC
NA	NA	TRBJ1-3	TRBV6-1	CASSEVYEGLSSGNTIYF	TGTGCCAGCAGTGAAGTCTACGAAGGACTCTCCTCTGGAAACACCATATATTTT
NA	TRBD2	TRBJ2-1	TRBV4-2	CASSQEGLAGKNEQFF	TGTGCCAGCAGCCAAGAGGGACTAGCGGGAAAGAATGAGCAGTTCTTC
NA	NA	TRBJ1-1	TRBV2	CASSPDGRNTEAFF	TGTGCCAGCAGTCCCGACGGACGGAACACTGAAGCTTTCTTT
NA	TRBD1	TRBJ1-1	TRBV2	CASSARQGGAFF	TGTGCCAGCAGTGCCCGACAGGGTGGAGCTTTCTTT
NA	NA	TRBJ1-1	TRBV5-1	CASTGGRRNTEAFF	TGCGCCAGCACGGGGGGCCGAAGAAACACTGAAGCTTTCTTT
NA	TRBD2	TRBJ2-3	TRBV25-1	CASNLAGGPADTQYF	TGTGCCAGCAACCTAGCGGGAGGGCCGGCAGATACGCAGTATTTT
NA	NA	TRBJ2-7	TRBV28	CASSLLHEQYF	TGTGCCAGCAGTTTACTCCACGAGCAGTACTTC
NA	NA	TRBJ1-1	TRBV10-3	CATGHLLNTEAFF	TGTGCCACCGGACACCTCCTGAACACTGAAGCTTTCTTT
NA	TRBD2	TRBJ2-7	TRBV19	CASSSGLAGYYEQYF	TGTGCCAGTAGTAGCGGACTAGCGGGGTACTACGAGCAGTACTTC
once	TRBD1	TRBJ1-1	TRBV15	CATRTGRSTEAFF	TGTGCCACCCGGACAGGACGGAGCACTGAAGCTTTCTTT
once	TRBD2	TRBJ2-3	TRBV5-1	CASSTGTSGIGQYF	TGCGCCAGCAGCACCGGGACTAGCGGGATTGGGCAGTATTTT
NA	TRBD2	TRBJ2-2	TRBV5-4	CASSHERERSTGELFF	TGTGCCAGCAGCCACGAGCGGGAGCGATCCACCGGGGAGCTGTTTTTT
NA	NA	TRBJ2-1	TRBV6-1	CASQEGAVSNEQFF	TGTGCCAGCCAAGAAGGGGCGGTTTCCAATGAGCAGTTCTTC
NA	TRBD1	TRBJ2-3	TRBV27	CASSLDRETDTQYF	TGTGCCAGCAGTTTGGACAGGGAAACAGATACGCAGTATTTT
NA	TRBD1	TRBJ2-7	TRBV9	CASSRLTGAEQYF	TGTGCCAGCAGCCGTTTAACAGGGGCCGAGCAGTACTTC
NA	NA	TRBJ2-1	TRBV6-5	CASSNAGAGEQFF	TGTGCCAGCAGCAACGCTGGGGCAGGTGAGCAGTTCTTC
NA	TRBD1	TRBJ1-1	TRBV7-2	CASSLYTGANTEAFF	TGTGCCAGCAGTCTCTATACAGGGGCTAACACTGAAGCTTTCTTT
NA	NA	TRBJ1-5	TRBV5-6	CASSFGISNQPQHF	TGTGCCAGCAGCTTCGGAATAAGCAATCAGCCCCAGCATTTT
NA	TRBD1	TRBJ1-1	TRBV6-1	CASSGKLGQGAHTEAFF	TGTGCCAGCAGTGGGAAGTTGGGACAGGGGGCCCACACTGAAGCTTTCTTT
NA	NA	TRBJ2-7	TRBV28	CASTDTRDPYEQYF	TGTGCCAGCACCGACACCCGGGACCCCTACGAGCAGTACTTC
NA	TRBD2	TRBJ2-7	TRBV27	CASSPGGYEQYF	TGTGCCAGCAGCCCGGGGGGCTACGAGCAGTACTTC
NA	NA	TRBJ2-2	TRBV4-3	CASSQALGPGELFF	TGCGCCAGCAGCCAAGCCCTTGGCCCCGGGGAGCTGTTTTTT
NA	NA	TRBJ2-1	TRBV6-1	CASSEVGTDNEQFF	TGTGCCAGCAGTGAAGTGGGGACTGATAATGAGCAGTTCTTC
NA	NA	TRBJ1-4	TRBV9	CASSPTHTLNEKLFF	TGTGCCAGCAGCCCGACACACACTTTAAATGAAAAACTGTTTTTT
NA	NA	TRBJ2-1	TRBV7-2	CASSLGLKADYEFF	TGTGCCAGCAGCTTAGGGTTAAAGGCGGACTACGAGTTCTTC
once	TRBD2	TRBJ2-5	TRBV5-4	CASGLAGEETQYF	TGTGCCAGCGGGCTAGCGGGAGAGGAGACCCAGTACTTC
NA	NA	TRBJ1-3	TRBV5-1	CASSLSGSSGNTIYF	TGCGCCAGCAGCTTGTCAGGTAGCTCTGGAAACACCATATATTTT
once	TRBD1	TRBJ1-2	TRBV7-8	CASSRTGGGYTF	TGTGCCAGCAGCCGGACAGGCGGTGGCTACACCTTC